A selection of T cell receptor beta chains follows, all from one sample in a study of blood T cell repertoires in COVID-19. Profiled with immunoSEQ multiplex PCR; TCRdb holds only in-frame clones, not every one. The data show about 190,000 clones, 82% seen once. Sequencing used PBMCs or T cells enriched from blood (not recorded which). The source is a woman aged 60-75 years with acute COVID-19. CDR3s include the opening cysteine and the closing phenylalanine or tryptophan. Fields, in order: V gene, J gene, clone size, D gene, CDR3 protein, CDR3 DNA. A D gene is named only where the DNA matches it firmly. Size is omitted from some rows. Given values are once, few, many or a class for expanded clones.

TRBV4-3,TRBJ2-3,-,TRBD2,CASSRLAGVGDTQYF,TGCGCCAGCAGCCGGTTAGCGGGAGTGGGGGATACGCAGTATTTT
TRBV30,TRBJ2-1,-,TRBD2,CAWRLAGGPGEQFF,TGTGCCTGGAGGTTAGCGGGGGGGCCGGGCGAGCAGTTCTTC
TRBV10-3,TRBJ1-5,few,TRBD1,CAISDRQGDQPQHF,TGTGCCATCAGCGACCGACAGGGAGATCAGCCCCAGCATTTT
TRBV2,TRBJ2-3,-,-,CASSARQTDTQYF,TGTGCCAGCAGTGCCCGACAGACAGATACGCAGTATTTT
TRBV5-6,TRBJ2-3,-,TRBD2,CASSLGPSGGDDTQYF,TGTGCCAGCAGCTTAGGTCCTAGCGGGGGGGACGATACGCAGTATTTT
TRBV5-1,TRBJ1-1,-,-,CASSLWGGSTEAFF,TGCGCCAGCAGCTTGTGGGGTGGGAGCACTGAAGCTTTCTTT
TRBV9,TRBJ2-3,once,TRBD2,CASSHDYGLAGEGRGDTQYF,TGTGCCAGCAGCCACGACTACGGACTAGCGGGAGAGGGGCGGGGAGATACGCAGTATTTT
TRBV12-5,TRBJ2-1,-,-,CASGGGRSYNEQFF,TGTGCTAGTGGGGGGGGGCGGAGTTACAATGAGCAGTTCTTC
TRBV2,TRBJ2-1,-,TRBD1,CASMDRLIDEQFF,TGTGCCAGCATGGACAGGTTGATCGATGAGCAGTTCTTC
TRBV6-2/TRBV6-3,TRBJ2-1,-,-,CASSDIPNEQFF,TGTGCCAGCAGTGACATCCCCAATGAGCAGTTCTTC
TRBV4-1,TRBJ2-2,-,-,CASSLTGLNTGELFF,TGCGCCAGCAGCCTAACAGGGTTGAACACCGGGGAGCTGTTTTTT
TRBV11-3,TRBJ1-2,once,-,CASSLAGIGYTF,TGTGCCAGCAGCTTAGCAGGGATTGGCTACACCTTC
TRBV6-5,TRBJ1-1,-,-,CAAHREADTEAFF,TGTGCCGCCCACAGGGAAGCTGACACTGAAGCTTTCTTT
TRBV5-6,TRBJ1-5,-,TRBD1,CASSLSRQGGRQPQHF,TGTGCCAGCAGCTTGTCCCGACAGGGGGGAAGACAGCCCCAGCATTTT
TRBV18,TRBJ2-3,-,TRBD2,CASSPIATSGAPDTQYF,TGTGCCAGCTCACCTATAGCAACTAGCGGTGCCCCAGATACGCAGTATTTT
TRBV6-2/TRBV6-3,TRBJ1-3,-,TRBD1,CASSYGDSSGNTIYF,TGTGCCAGCAGTTACGGGGACAGCTCTGGAAACACCATATATTTT
TRBV24-1,TRBJ2-2,-,TRBD2,CATSTQRGVPGELFF,TGTGCCACCAGTACCCAGCGGGGGGTCCCCGGGGAGCTGTTTTTT
TRBV7-2,TRBJ2-2,-,TRBD1,CASSPGTANTGELFF,TGTGCCAGCAGCCCCGGGACAGCAAACACCGGGGAGCTGTTTTTT
TRBV28,TRBJ1-1,-,-,CASSLKYLGASNTEAFF,TGTGCCAGCAGTTTAAAATATTTGGGGGCCTCGAACACTGAAGCTTTCTTT
TRBV2,TRBJ1-2,-,-,CASSPYPGGGYTF,TGTGCCAGCAGTCCTTATCCAGGAGGAGGCTACACCTTC
TRBV7-2,TRBJ1-1,-,-,CASSPRRQARDTEAFF,TGTGCCAGCAGCCCCCGAAGACAGGCCCGAGACACTGAAGCTTTCTTT
TRBV7-2,TRBJ1-2,-,TRBD1,CASSFGQGANGYTF,TGTGCCAGCAGCTTCGGACAGGGGGCTAATGGCTACACCTTC